This T cell receptor beta chain was recovered during a study of T cell responses to AZD1222 COVID-19 vaccine (dated by TCRdb to the early 2020s). A note on the overall study: A total of approximately 240 trial participants underwent TCR sequencing, of whom 207 received two doses of AZD1222 and around 25 received two doses of the MenACWY control vaccine. Trial participants were enrolled by age into 18-55, 56-69 and 70-plus year subgroups, with about 150, 27 and 61 TCR-sequenced participants respectively. The full study reports these points: Conclusions about previously exposed vaccinees are limited because only 6 or 7 AZD1222 recipients were SARS-CoV-2 seropositive at baseline. Reportedly, close to half of the unique spike-specific TCRs recognized epitopes lying outside the regions that are mutated in the B.1.351 and B.1.1.7 variants. After two AZD1222 doses, both the breadth and the depth of spike-specific TCRs were significantly higher than at day 0 and than in MenACWY recipients. Because no samples from the day 14 peak response were available, repertoires could be characterized only after the peak T cell response. CD4 TCRs associated with the vaccine covered the entire spike protein, and the dominant responses were in regions 160-218 and 743-854. In the small 56-69-year group, the increase in depth fell short of significance, most likely because of low power. Participants were mostly white British and included more females than males, and it was suggested by the authors that clonal diversity may have been underestimated.

In regard to this clone: What this receptor recognizes is not known. Base qualities are missing; no much larger clone stands one base away.

The label giving this sample's time point can be read as: about 28 days (+/-7) after the second vaccine dose. AZD1222 recipients with second doses at about 4 weeks or about 12 weeks were pooled, because spike-specific TCR depth and breadth did not differ between schedules. Vaccinee samples came from UK trials COV001 and COV002, including a single-blind randomized controlled phase 2/3 trial of AZD1222 (ChAdOx1 nCoV-19) in healthy adults. For TCRbeta chain sequencing, PBMC samples from trial participants were taken at day 0 and at day 28 after the second dose. The CDR3 regions of human TCRbeta chains were analyzed by immunosequencing. Processing in the source paper ran as follows. Repertoire TCRs were matched against a reference library of SARS-CoV-2-specific TCRs generated with the MIRA antigen-specificity platform. Breadth was defined as the fraction of unique TCRs that were SARS-CoV-2-associated. Depth was defined as the fraction of total T cells that were SARS-CoV-2-associated. Using the MIRA data, every spike-specific TCR was mapped to the spike region that the TCR reacted to and assigned to either a CD4 or a CD8 class. Log10-transformed breadth and depth values were compared by one-way ANOVA with Sidak's multiple comparisons tests. TCRdb took over this immuneACCESS table, retaining in-frame rearrangements with V and J assigned. Such tables are incomplete; in checked studies, under half of the missing clones stem from an unresolved V gene, and the remainder is unexplained. Clone size and the V and J calls come from that table; the DNA yielded D and trimming. For this sample the table gives more than 150,000 clones, of which 94% were detected only once. Approximately 1.5% of the sample belongs to the ten largest clones.

V drops 3 bases and J drops 3 bases, leaving 6 bases in between. From the cysteine through the phenylalanine, the CDR3 covers 13 amino acids. Only CDR3 DNA remains: 39 bases, in frame from the first base. CDR1 and CDR2, looked up from the germline V gene, are MRHNA and SNTAGT. The sequence was collected from an adult who received the AZD1222 COVID-19 vaccine. The chain uses TRBV6-4 and TRBJ1-5; the D gene is unclear. Source: peripheral blood, taken 28 days after the second AZD1222 dose. The DNA reads TGTGCCAGCAGTGAGGAGGACAATCAGCCCCAGCATTTT. Its protein is CASSEEDNQPQHF.